The TCR beta chain under discussion was sequenced for a study of T cell repertoires in cytomegalovirus infection. Study context: Well-studied HLA-B-restricted CMV epitopes were used in the study alongside recently identified HLA-C-restricted ones. Public TCR beta signatures indicated both CMV infection and matching HLA type. Study-wide points: Public TCR beta family frequency separated CMV-and-HLA carriers, including in an independent cohort. Clonotype analysis showed dominance of the ex vivo response by HLA-C-restricted CMV-specific TCR beta clonotypes.

Looked up from germline, CDR1 is MNHEY and CDR2 is SVGEGT. This CDR3 contains 15 residues. V was cut by 0 bases and J by 1 base, with 10 bases left in between. TCRdb re-derived calls from the reads in MiXCR, one entry per CDR3 protein. The sample lists 110,000 or so distinct CDR3 sequences, around 30% occurring once. A remark on this clonotype: The antigen is undetermined.

The sample was CD8+ T cells from cultured PBMCs, taken from culture after CMV antigen stimulation. The chain uses TRBV6-2 or TRBV6-3 and TRBJ2-7, with D unclear. This sequence originates from a human donor in good health (CMV status not recorded). Some clones in this sample may be carry-over from other donors' samples. The CDR3 DNA follows: TGTGCCAGCAGTTACTCTTTCAACAGTTCCTACGAGCAGTACTTC. Translated, it gives CASSYSFNSSYEQYF.